Described below is a single T cell receptor beta chain sequence and its context. The sample originates from a study of blood T cell repertoires in COVID-19. The assay was immunoSEQ multiplex PCR, and TCRdb's table has in-frame clones only and misses some. The sample has over 350,000 clones; approximately 90% are singletons. V was clipped by 4 bases and J by 7 bases, with 14 bases between them. Germline V lookup: CDR1 SGHVS, CDR2 FQNEAQ. The CDR3 length is 15 residues. Recovered Cohort 3 donors showed two negative PCRs, clearance, or symptom resolution. This chain links TRBV7-8 with TRBJ1-6; TRBD1 might be the D (6 bases). Input material: PBMCs or T cells enriched from blood (not recorded which). The clonotype was recovered from a woman aged 18-29 years who had recovered from COVID-19. In DNA, the CDR3 is TGTGCCAGCAGCTCCGGACAGTTTTTGAATTCACCCCTCCACTTT. This encodes CASSSGQFLNSPLHF. Full variable domain (remainder filled in from reference TRBV7-8 and TRBJ1-6): GAGVSQSPRYKVAKRGQDVALRCDPISGHVSLFWYQQALGQGPEFLTYFQNEAQLDKSGLPSDRFFAERPEGSVSTLKIQRTQQEDSAVYLCASSSGQFLNSPLHFGNGTRLTVT.